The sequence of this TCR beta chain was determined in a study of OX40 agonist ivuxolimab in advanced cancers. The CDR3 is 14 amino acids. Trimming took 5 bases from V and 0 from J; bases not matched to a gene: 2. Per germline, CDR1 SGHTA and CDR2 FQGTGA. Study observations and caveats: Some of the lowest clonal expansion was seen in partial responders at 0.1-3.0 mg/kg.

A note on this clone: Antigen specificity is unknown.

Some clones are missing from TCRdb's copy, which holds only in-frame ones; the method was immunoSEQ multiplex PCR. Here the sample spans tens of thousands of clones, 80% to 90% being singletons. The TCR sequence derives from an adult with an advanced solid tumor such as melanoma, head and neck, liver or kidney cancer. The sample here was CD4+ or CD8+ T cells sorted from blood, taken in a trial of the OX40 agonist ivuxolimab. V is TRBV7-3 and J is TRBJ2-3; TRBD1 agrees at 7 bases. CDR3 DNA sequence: TGTGCCAGCAGCAGGGACAGTAGCACAGATACGCAGTATTTT. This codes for CASSRDSSTDTQYF.